This TCR beta chain was sequenced during a study of T cell responses to AZD1222 COVID-19 vaccine (dated by TCRdb to 2020 to 2022). In the study overall: AZD1222 recipients whose second dose came at about 4 weeks and those whose second dose came at about 12 weeks were combined into one group, since spike-specific TCR depth and breadth did not differ between the two schedules. A total of over 230 trial participants underwent TCR sequencing, of whom 207 received two doses of AZD1222 and about 25 received two doses of the MenACWY control vaccine. Enrollment into the trials was organized by age into subgroups of 18-55, 56-69 and 70-plus years, and those subgroups contained approximately 160, 26 and 62 TCR-sequenced participants, respectively.

Looking up the germline V gene yields CDR1 SGDLS and CDR2 YYNGEE. From its cysteine to its phenylalanine, the CDR3 spans 13 amino acids. Here the CDR3 DNA is all that survives: 39 bases in frame from base 1. The trim is 2 bases for V and 5 bases for J, with a gap of 7 bases between the germline ends. Reading the label with the study, this specimen's time point is: baseline before first vaccination. Vaccinee samples came from UK trials COV001 and COV002, including a single-blind randomized controlled phase 2/3 trial of AZD1222 (ChAdOx1 nCoV-19) in healthy adults. Trial participant PBMC samples were collected at day 0 and day 28 after the second dose for TCRbeta chain sequencing. The CDR3 regions of human TCRbeta chains were analyzed by immunosequencing. Per the original workflow: Repertoire TCRs were checked for matches against a reference library of SARS-CoV-2-specific TCRs that had been generated using the MIRA antigen-specificity platform. Breadth was defined as the fraction of unique TCRs that were SARS-CoV-2-associated, and depth was defined as the fraction of total T cells that were SARS-CoV-2-associated. Using the MIRA data, every spike-specific TCR was mapped to the spike region that the TCR reacted to and assigned to either a CD4 or a CD8 class. Log10-transformed breadth and depth values were compared by one-way ANOVA with Sidak's multiple comparisons tests. TCRdb stores this immuneACCESS table with in-frame sequences only. Part of the clones is absent; in the studies checked, under half of the shortfall reflects unresolved V genes, and no reason is known for the rest. V and J calls and clone size are copied from that table; D and trimming were computed from the DNA. The sample table holds about 150,000 clones, of which about 85% were seen once. Clones ranked in the top ten supply less than 3.5% of the sample.

Concerning this clone itself: The antigen it recognizes is unknown. No clone much larger than this one lies a single base away; base qualities are absent.

What the work shows at the level of the full study, not this receptor alone: In the small 56-69-year group, the increase in depth fell short of significance, most likely because of low power. Nearly half of unique spike-specific TCRs reportedly recognized epitopes outside regions mutated in the B.1.351 and B.1.1.7 variants. Participants were mostly white British and included more females than males, and it was suggested by the authors that clonal diversity may have been underestimated. Conclusions about previously exposed vaccinees are limited because only a handful of AZD1222 recipients were SARS-CoV-2 seropositive at baseline. After two AZD1222 doses, both the breadth and the depth of spike-specific TCRs were significantly higher than at day 0 and than in MenACWY recipients. No day 14 peak-response samples were available, so repertoires were characterized only after the peak T cell response. The whole spike protein was spanned by vaccine-associated CD4 TCRs, and dominant responses were seen in regions 160-218 and 743-854.

The chain is assembled from TRBV9 and TRBJ2-2; the D gene cannot be resolved reliably. The TCR originated in an adult in good health. The sequences come from peripheral blood, collected on day 0 of AZD1222 vaccination. The DNA sequence reads TGTGCCAGCAGCGTGCGGCGGACCGGGGAGCTGTTTTTT. The encoded protein is CASSVRRTGELFF.